Here is one TCR beta chain with its context. Its antigen is unidentified. The data originate from a study of molecular identifiers for immune sequencing clone quantification. Points from the study as a whole: Over 99% of effector molecules, yet under 1% of naive-cell molecules, were held by clones above 20 RNA copies.

TCRdb processed the PCR reads anew with MiXCR; each CDR3 protein has one entry. The table records more than 250,000 distinct CDR3 sequences, roughly a fifth of them present only once. The ends were cut back, 0 bases at V and 9 bases at J, with 15 bases in the middle. Germline V gene lookup returns CDR1 GTSNPN and CDR2 SVGIG (reference sequence). This CDR3 comprises 14 residues. The clonotype originates from a human donor in good health. Some libraries in this study had Jurkat cell RNA spiked in. The chain recombines TRBV30 with TRBJ1-5; D gene uncertain. Sequences were obtained from naive CD8+ T cells from blood, with Jurkat cell RNA spiked in. The subset was: FACS-sorted CD8+CD4-CCR7+CD45RA+ naive T cells. Here the CDR3 reads CAWSVGYGDSPQHF. CDR3 nucleotide sequence: TGTGCCTGGAGTGTAGGGTACGGGGATTCGCCCCAGCATTTT.